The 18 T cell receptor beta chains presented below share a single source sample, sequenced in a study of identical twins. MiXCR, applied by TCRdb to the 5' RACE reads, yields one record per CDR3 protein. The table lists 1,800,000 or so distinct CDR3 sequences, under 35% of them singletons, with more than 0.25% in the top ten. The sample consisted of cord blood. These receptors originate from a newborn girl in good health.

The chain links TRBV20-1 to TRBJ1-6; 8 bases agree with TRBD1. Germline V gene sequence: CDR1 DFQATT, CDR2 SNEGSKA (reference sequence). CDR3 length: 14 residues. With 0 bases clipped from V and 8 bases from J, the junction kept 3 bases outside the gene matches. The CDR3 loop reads CSAREGQVYSPLHF. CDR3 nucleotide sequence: TGCAGTGCTAGAGAGGGACAGGTGTATTCACCCCTCCACTTT.

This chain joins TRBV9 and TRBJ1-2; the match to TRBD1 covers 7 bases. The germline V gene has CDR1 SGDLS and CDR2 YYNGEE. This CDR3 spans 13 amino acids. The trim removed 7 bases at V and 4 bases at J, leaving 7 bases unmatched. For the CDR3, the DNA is TGTGCCAGCGGTCACGCAGGGGGCTATGGCTACACCTTC. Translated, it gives CASGHAGGYGYTF.

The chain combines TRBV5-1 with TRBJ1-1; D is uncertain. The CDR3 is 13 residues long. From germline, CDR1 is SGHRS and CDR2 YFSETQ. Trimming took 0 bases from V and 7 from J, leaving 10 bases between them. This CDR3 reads CASSLEVKGEAFF. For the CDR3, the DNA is TGCGCCAGCAGCTTGGAAGTCAAGGGTGAAGCTTTCTTT.

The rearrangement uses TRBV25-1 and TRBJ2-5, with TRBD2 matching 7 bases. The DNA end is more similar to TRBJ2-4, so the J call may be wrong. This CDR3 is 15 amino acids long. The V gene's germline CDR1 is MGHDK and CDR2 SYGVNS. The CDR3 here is CASGRETPPKNIQYF. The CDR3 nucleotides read TGTGCCAGTGGGAGGGAGACACCCCCCAAAAACATTCAGTACTTC.

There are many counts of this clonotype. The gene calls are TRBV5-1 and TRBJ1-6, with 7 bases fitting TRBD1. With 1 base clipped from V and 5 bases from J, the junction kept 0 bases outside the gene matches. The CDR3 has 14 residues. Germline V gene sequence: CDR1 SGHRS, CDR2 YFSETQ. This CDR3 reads CASSLTGDNSPLHF. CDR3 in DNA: TGCGCCAGCAGCTTGACAGGGGATAATTCACCCCTCCACTTT.

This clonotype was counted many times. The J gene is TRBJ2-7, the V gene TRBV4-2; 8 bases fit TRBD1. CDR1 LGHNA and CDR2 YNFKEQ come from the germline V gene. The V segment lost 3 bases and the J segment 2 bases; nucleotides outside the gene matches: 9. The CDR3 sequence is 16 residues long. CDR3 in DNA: TGTGCCAGCAGCCATACAGGGGGTGTTAGCGCCTACGAGCAGTACTTC. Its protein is CASSHTGGVSAYEQYF.

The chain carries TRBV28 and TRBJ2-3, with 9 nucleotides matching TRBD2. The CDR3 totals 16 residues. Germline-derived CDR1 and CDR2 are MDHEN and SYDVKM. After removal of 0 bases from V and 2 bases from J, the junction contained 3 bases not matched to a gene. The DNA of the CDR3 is TGTGCCAGCAGTTTATGGACTAGCGGTCTCACAGATACGCAGTATTTT. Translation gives CASSLWTSGLTDTQYF.

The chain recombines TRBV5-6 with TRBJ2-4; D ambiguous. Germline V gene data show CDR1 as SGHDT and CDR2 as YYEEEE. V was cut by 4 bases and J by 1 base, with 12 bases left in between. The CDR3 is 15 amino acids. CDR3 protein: CASSPLAAAKNIQYF. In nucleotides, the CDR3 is TGTGCCAGCAGCCCCTTGGCGGCGGCCAAAAACATTCAGTACTTC. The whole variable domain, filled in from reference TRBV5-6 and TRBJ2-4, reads DAGVTQSPTHLIKTRGQQVTLRCSPKSGHDTVSWYQQALGQGPQFIFQYYEEEERQRGNFPDRFSGHQFPNYSSELNVNALLLGDSALYLCASSPLAAAKNIQYFGAGTRLSVL.

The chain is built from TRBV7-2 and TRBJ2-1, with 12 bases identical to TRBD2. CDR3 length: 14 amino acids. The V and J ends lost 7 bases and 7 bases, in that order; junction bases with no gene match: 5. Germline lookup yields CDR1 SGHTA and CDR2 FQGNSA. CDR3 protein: CASKRLAGVNEQFF. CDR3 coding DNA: TGTGCCAGCAAGCGACTAGCGGGGGTAAATGAGCAGTTCTTC.

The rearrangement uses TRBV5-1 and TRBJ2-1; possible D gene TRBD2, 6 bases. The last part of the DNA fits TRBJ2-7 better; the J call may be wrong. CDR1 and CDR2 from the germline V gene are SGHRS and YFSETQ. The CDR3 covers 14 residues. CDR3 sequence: CASSLRRVYNEQYF. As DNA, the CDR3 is TGCGCCAGCAGCTTGAGGAGGGTCTACAATGAGCAGTACTTC.

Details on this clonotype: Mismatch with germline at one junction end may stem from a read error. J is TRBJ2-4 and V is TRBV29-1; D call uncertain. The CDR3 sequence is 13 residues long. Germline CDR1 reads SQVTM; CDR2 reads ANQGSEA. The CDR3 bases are TGCGGCGTTGCACAGCCCTCCTACAATGAGCAGTACTTC. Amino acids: CGVAQPSYNEQYF. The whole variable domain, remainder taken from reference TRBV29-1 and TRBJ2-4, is SAVISQKPSRDICQRGTSLTIQCQVDSQVTMMFWYRQQPGQSLTLIATANQGSEATYESGFVIDKFPISRPNLTFSTLTVSNMSPEDSSIYLCGVAQPSYNEQYFGAGTRLSVL.

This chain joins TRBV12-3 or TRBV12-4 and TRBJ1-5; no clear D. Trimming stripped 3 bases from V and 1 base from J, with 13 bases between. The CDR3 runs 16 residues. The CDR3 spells CASSLVLGWSNQPQHF. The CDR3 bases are TGTGCCAGCAGTTTGGTCCTGGGATGGAGCAATCAGCCCCAGCATTTT.

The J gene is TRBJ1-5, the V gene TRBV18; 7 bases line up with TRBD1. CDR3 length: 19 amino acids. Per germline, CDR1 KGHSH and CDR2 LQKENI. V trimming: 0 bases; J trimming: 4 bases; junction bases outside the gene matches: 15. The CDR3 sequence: CASSPPKRDREYPNQPQHF. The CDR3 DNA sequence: TGTGCCAGCTCACCACCGAAAAGAGACAGGGAATACCCGAATCAGCCCCAGCATTTT.

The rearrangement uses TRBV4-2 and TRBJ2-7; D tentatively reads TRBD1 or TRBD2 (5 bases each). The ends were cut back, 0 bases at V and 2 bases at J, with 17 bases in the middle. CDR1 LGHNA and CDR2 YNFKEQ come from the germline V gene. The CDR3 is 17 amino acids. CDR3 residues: CASSQDRGAYSPYEQYF. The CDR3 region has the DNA TGTGCCAGCAGCCAAGACCGAGGGGCTTATAGCCCCTACGAGCAGTACTTC.

This CDR3 reads CASRPRIEQYF. The CDR3 DNA reads as TGCGCCAGCAGGCCTAGAATCGAGCAGTACTTC. The chain joins TRBV5-1 to TRBJ2-7, with D unresolved. V gave up 5 bases and J gave up 6 bases, with 9 bases separating them. Germline V gene lookup returns CDR1 SGHRS and CDR2 YFSETQ. The CDR3 runs to 11 residues.

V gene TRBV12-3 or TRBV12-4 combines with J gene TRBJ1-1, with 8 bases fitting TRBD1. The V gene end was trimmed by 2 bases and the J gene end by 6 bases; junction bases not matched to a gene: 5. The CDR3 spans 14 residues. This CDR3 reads CASSLTGGEAEAFF. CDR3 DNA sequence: TGTGCCAGCAGTTTAACAGGGGGGGAGGCTGAAGCTTTCTTT.

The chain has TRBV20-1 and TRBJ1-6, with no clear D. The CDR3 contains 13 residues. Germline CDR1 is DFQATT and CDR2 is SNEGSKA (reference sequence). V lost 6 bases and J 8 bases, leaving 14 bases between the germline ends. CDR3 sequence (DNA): TGCAGTGCCGCGGGCGGCGGGGATTCACCCCTCCACTTT. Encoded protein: CSAAGGGDSPLHF.

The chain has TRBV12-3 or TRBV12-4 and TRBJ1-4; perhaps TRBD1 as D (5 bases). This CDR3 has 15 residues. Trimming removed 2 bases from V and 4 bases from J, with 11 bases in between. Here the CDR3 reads CASSLWEQVNEKLFF. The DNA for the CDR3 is TGTGCCAGCAGTTTATGGGAACAGGTTAATGAAAAACTGTTTTTT.